This T cell receptor beta chain came from a study of blood T cell repertoires in COVID-19. Turning to the study itself: Specimens from acute and convalescent COVID-19 originated in the United States, Italy and Spain.

Sequencing was performed with immunoSEQ multiplex PCR; in TCRdb, only in-frame clones are kept and a portion is missing. The sample shows about 110,000 clones, 70% to 90% of them seen only once. Germline V gene data show CDR1 as MDHEN and CDR2 as SYDVKM. V dropped 6 bases and J dropped 2 bases, with 16 bases sitting between them. The CDR3 length is 15 residues. Sequenced material: peripheral blood. The rearrangement joins TRBV28 to TRBJ1-2; D is uncertain. This clonotype originated in a man in his forties with active or convalescent COVID-19. The CDR3 sequence: CASSPHHSPNYGYTF. In DNA, the CDR3 is TGTGCCAGCAGCCCCCACCATAGCCCCAACTATGGCTACACCTTC.